The 29 T cell receptor beta chains below were found in one sample sequenced in a study of blood T cell repertoires in COVID-19. Sequencing was performed with immunoSEQ multiplex PCR; in TCRdb, only in-frame clones are kept and a portion is missing. The sample has 150,000 to 200,000 clones, roughly 85% seen once. Sequences were obtained from PBMCs or T cells enriched from blood (not recorded which). The origin of the receptors is a woman between 65 and 79 years old in a cohort exposed to, infected with or recovered from COVID-19 (not recorded which).

The chain uses TRBV7-3 and TRBJ2-1, with unresolved D. Germline V gene data show CDR1 as SGHTA and CDR2 as FQGTGA. The ends were cut back, 4 bases at V and 9 bases at J, with 13 bases in the middle. The CDR3 extends over 13 amino acids. As DNA, the CDR3 is TGTGCCAGCAGCTCTCAAGATCTCGGTGAGCAGTTCTTC. Translating it yields CASSSQDLGEQFF.

CDR3 in amino acids: CASSGAGVMDYSYTF. CDR3 DNA: TGTGCCAGCAGTGGAGCAGGGGTTATGGATTACAGCTACACCTTC. J is TRBJ1-2 and V is TRBV27; weak D call: TRBD1 (6 bases). The germline V gene encodes CDR1 MNHEY and CDR2 SMNVEV (reference sequence). The CDR3 has 15 amino acids. V lost 5 bases to trimming and J lost 9 bases, with 22 bases between them.

This chain joins TRBV18 and TRBJ2-7; TRBD1 is a possible D gene (5 bases). V was trimmed by 1 base and J by 3 bases, leaving 19 bases between them. This CDR3 comprises 17 residues. Germline V gene sequence: CDR1 KGHSH, CDR2 LQKENI. As DNA, the CDR3 is TGTGCCAGCTCACCACGGGTTGGCCAGGGAAGCTTCTACGAGCAGTACTTC. Translation: CASSPRVGQGSFYEQYF.

This clone occurred once. The V gene is TRBV5-1, the J gene TRBJ1-3; the D is unclear. With 4 bases removed from V and 3 bases from J, the gap between germline ends came to 11 bases. This CDR3 spans 14 amino acids. Germline CDR1 is SGHRS and CDR2 is YFSETQ. Here the CDR3 DNA reads TGCGCCAGCAGCCCATTAACGGGTGGAAACACCATATATTTT. Amino acids: CASSPLTGGNTIYF. The full variable domain, its missing parts supplied by reference TRBV5-1 and TRBJ1-3, is KAGVTQTPRYLIKTRGQQVTLSCSPISGHRSVSWYQQTPGQGLQFLFEYFSETQRNKGNFPGRFSGRQFSNSRSEMNVSTLELGDSALYLCASSPLTGGNTIYFGEGSWLTVV.

The gene calls are TRBV5-1 and TRBJ1-4; 7 bases align to TRBD1. This CDR3 is 15 amino acids long. V dropped 4 bases and J dropped 3; count of bases not matched to a gene: 6. Germline V CDR1 and CDR2: SGHRS, YFSETQ. The CDR3: CASSRETGSNEKLFF. As DNA, the CDR3 is TGCGCCAGCAGCCGTGAGACAGGGTCTAATGAAAAACTGTTTTTT.

This chain connects TRBV6-1 to TRBJ2-5; 7 bases fit TRBD2. Germline CDR1 MNHNS, CDR2 SASEGT. J gave up 4 bases and V 2 bases, and 4 bases lay outside the gene matches. The CDR3 runs 14 residues. In nucleotides, the CDR3 is TGTGCCAGCAGTGAAATGGGGGGGGGAGAGACCCAGTACTTC. This gives the protein CASSEMGGGETQYF.

This chain links TRBV29-1 with TRBJ1-1; D ambiguous. The CDR3 length is 14 residues. Germline V gives CDR1 SQVTM, CDR2 ANQGSEA. V lost 6 bases and J lost 0, with 14 bases in between. CDR3: CSVARQVLNTEAFF. In DNA form, the CDR3 reads TGCAGCGTGGCCCGCCAGGTGCTGAACACTGAAGCTTTCTTT.

The chain carries TRBV5-1 and TRBJ1-2, with D perhaps TRBD1 (6 bases). With 3 bases removed from V and 7 bases from J, the gap between germline ends came to 13 bases. Germline CDR1 SGHRS, CDR2 YFSETQ. The CDR3 sequence is 13 residues long. The CDR3 spells CASSSAGAFGYTF. The CDR3 DNA reads as TGCGCCAGCAGCTCGGCAGGGGCCTTTGGCTACACCTTC.

The V call is TRBV3-1 (or the pseudogene TRBV3-2), the J call TRBJ2-4, with 9 nucleotides matching TRBD1. CDR3 length: 15 residues. With 2 bases clipped from V and 8 bases from J, the junction kept 7 bases outside the gene matches. CDR1 and CDR2 from the germline V gene are LGHDT and YNNKEL (reference sequence). The CDR3 is CASSQMGTGNDIQYF. The CDR3 DNA sequence: TGTGCCAGCAGCCAAATGGGGACAGGGAATGACATTCAGTACTTC.

This chain uses TRBV4-3 with TRBJ1-5; 8 bases agree with TRBD1. Germline V gene sequence: CDR1 LGHNA, CDR2 YSLEER. V was clipped by 1 base and J by 5 bases; unmatched bases: 4. The CDR3 consists of 15 residues. CDR3 residues: CASSQGTGFDQPQHF. CDR3 DNA: TGCGCCAGCAGCCAAGGGACAGGGTTCGATCAGCCCCAGCATTTT.

This rearrangement joins TRBV5-4 to TRBJ2-7; the D gene is possibly TRBD1 (6 bases). This CDR3 has 14 residues. The germline V gene encodes CDR1 SGHNT and CDR2 YYREEE (reference sequence). Trimming took off 4 bases at V and 3 bases at J, with 14 bases between the two ends. In nucleotides, the CDR3 is TGTGCCAGCAGCACCGGACAGAACAACTACGAGCAGTACTTC. Amino acid sequence: CASSTGQNNYEQYF.

The V and J genes are TRBV11-3 and TRBJ2-7; a possible D gene is TRBD1 (7 bases). The CDR3 runs to 13 residues. Germline-derived CDR1 and CDR2 are SGHNT and YENEEA. Trimming left V 4 bases short and J 6 bases short, with 13 bases between. The CDR3 spells CASSSTGTGEQYF. The CDR3 nucleotides are TGTGCCAGCAGCTCGACAGGGACTGGCGAGCAGTACTTC.

This chain uses TRBV6-1 with TRBJ1-1; no clear D gene. The ends were cut back, 0 bases at V and 1 base at J, with 6 bases in the middle. This CDR3 region has 14 residues. The germline V gene encodes CDR1 MNHNS and CDR2 SASEGT. The CDR3 coding sequence is TGTGCCAGCAGTGAAGCTTGGCCGAACACTGAAGCTTTCTTT. Amino acids: CASSEAWPNTEAFF.

The rearrangement links TRBV3-1 (or the pseudogene TRBV3-2) to TRBJ2-5; tentatively, D is TRBD1 (6 bases). The V end was cut by 4 bases, the J end by 5 bases, with 11 bases between. CDR1 and CDR2 from the germline V gene are LGHDT and YNNKEL (reference sequence). The CDR3 sequence is 13 residues long. The CDR3 nucleotides read TGTGCCAGCAGCCCACGGGACACCGAGACCCAGTACTTC. It codes for CASSPRDTETQYF.

The chain is built from TRBV5-4 and TRBJ1-4, with D perhaps matching TRBD1 (6 bases). The V gene's germline CDR1 is SGHNT and CDR2 YYREEE (reference sequence). The CDR3 has 14 amino acids. The V end was cut by 3 bases, the J end by 8 bases, with 14 bases between. The CDR3 sequence: CASSSDREGEKLFF. Here the CDR3 DNA reads TGTGCCAGCAGCTCGGACAGAGAAGGGGAAAAACTGTTTTTT.

This chain uses TRBV6-5 with TRBJ1-6, with D possibly TRBD1 on 6 matching bases. Germline V CDR1 and CDR2: MNHEY, SVGAGI. The CDR3 has 14 amino acids. Trimming pared 6 bases from V and 4 bases from J, leaving 10 bases between. The CDR3 reads CASSDRTYNSPLHF. In DNA, the CDR3 is TGTGCCAGCAGCGACAGGACTTATAATTCACCCCTCCACTTT.

V and J are TRBV5-1 and TRBJ2-1, with D possibly being TRBD1 (6 bases). Trimming removed 2 bases at V and 3 bases at J, with 12 bases between. Germline CDR1 and CDR2: SGHRS and YFSETQ. The length of the CDR3 is 15 residues. The CDR3 coding sequence is TGCGCCAGCAGCTTAAGACAGGATATCTACAATGAGCAGTTCTTC. Protein: CASSLRQDIYNEQFF.

This sequence joins TRBV30 and TRBJ2-1, with D possibly TRBD2 on 7 matching bases. The V end was cut by 1 base, the J end by 4 bases, with 23 bases between. Germline V gene sequence: CDR1 GTSNPN, CDR2 SVGIG (reference sequence). The length of the CDR3 is 18 residues. CDR3 in amino acids: CAWSANPGGGGAYNEQFF. The CDR3 nucleotides are TGTGCCTGGAGTGCCAACCCCGGGGGAGGGGGGGCATACAATGAGCAGTTCTTC.

The chain links TRBV7-9 to TRBJ1-2; TRBD1 might be the D (5 bases). CDR1 and CDR2 (germline): SEHNR, FQNEAQ (reference sequence). V was cut by 8 bases and J by 7 bases, with 14 bases left in between. The CDR3 sequence is 12 residues long. The CDR3 nucleotides read TGTGCCAGCCGGGGCGGGGATGGTGGCTACACCTTC. It is translated as CASRGGDGGYTF.

The rearrangement uses TRBV4-2 and TRBJ2-1; 7 bases map to TRBD1. In germline, CDR1 is LGHNA, CDR2 YNFKEQ. This CDR3 comprises 15 residues. The ends lost 4 bases at V and 3 bases at J; junction bases unmatched: 6. The CDR3 DNA is TGTGCCAGCAGCCCCGGACAGGTCCTCTACAATGAGCAGTTCTTC. Protein product: CASSPGQVLYNEQFF.

The chain is built from TRBV6-5 and TRBJ1-2, with TRBD1 as a possible D gene (5 bases). The germline V and J ends were trimmed by 3 bases and 7 bases, with 15 bases remaining between them. Germline lookup yields CDR1 MNHEY and CDR2 SVGAGI. The CDR3 consists of 14 residues. This CDR3 is CASSYNWGRGGYTF. CDR3 sequence (DNA): TGTGCCAGCAGTTATAACTGGGGGAGGGGTGGCTACACCTTC.

This chain uses TRBV5-4 with TRBJ2-3; the D gene is possibly TRBD2 (6 bases). CDR1 is SGHNT and CDR2 is YYREEE in the germline V gene (reference sequence). The CDR3 loop spans 15 amino acids. Trimming removed 4 bases from V and 2 bases from J, with 14 bases in between. CDR3 sequence reads: CASSPGLTSTDTQYF. DNA of the CDR3: TGTGCCAGCAGCCCGGGACTTACATCCACAGATACGCAGTATTTT.

The gene calls are TRBV18 and TRBJ1-5; D is undetermined. The V end was cut by 4 bases, the J end by 3 bases, with 7 bases between. In germline, CDR1 is KGHSH, CDR2 LQKENI. This CDR3 has 13 residues. For the CDR3, the DNA is TGTGCCAGCTCACAGGAGCTCAATCAGCCCCAGCATTTT. It specifies CASSQELNQPQHF.

The V and J genes are TRBV10-3 and TRBJ1-2; possible D gene TRBD1, 5 bases. The CDR3 runs to 13 residues. Per the germline V gene, CDR1 is ENHRY and CDR2 is SYGVKD. V shed 0 bases and J shed 8 bases, with 10 bases lying between them. The DNA of the CDR3 is TGTGCCATCAGTGAGTCGTCAGGGTACGGCTACACCTTC. Its translation is CAISESSGYGYTF.

V and J are TRBV7-9 and TRBJ2-5, with D possibly TRBD1 on 5 matching bases. The V end was cut by 3 bases, the J end by 4 bases, with 9 bases between. CDR3 length: 13 amino acids. Germline-derived CDR1 and CDR2 are SEHNR and FQNEAQ (reference sequence). DNA of the CDR3: TGTGCCAGCAGCTTGCTGGGGCCAGAGACCCAGTACTTC. It codes for CASSLLGPETQYF.

The chain combines TRBV28 with TRBJ2-1, with a tentative D call TRBD2 (5 bases). The CDR3 spans 13 residues. Germline V CDR1 and CDR2: MDHEN, SYDVKM. V dropped 8 bases and J dropped 9 bases, with 17 bases sitting between them. CDR3 residues: CASGSGFEGEQFF. The CDR3 region has the DNA TGTGCCAGCGGCAGCGGATTCGAGGGTGAGCAGTTCTTC. The whole variable domain, remainder taken from reference TRBV28 and TRBJ2-1, is DVKVTQSSRYLVKRTGEKVFLECVQDMDHENMFWYRQDPGLGLRLIYFSYDVKMKEKGDIPEGYSVSREKKERFSLILESASTNQTSMYLCASGSGFEGEQFFGPGTRLTVL.

This clone was observed a few times. V and J are TRBV7-8 and TRBJ2-1; D may be TRBD1 (6 bases). Between the trimmed V and J ends, which lost 4 bases and 6 bases, there was a span of 13 bases. Germline V CDR1 and CDR2: SGHVS, FQNEAQ. This CDR3 is 14 amino acids long. CDR3 protein: CASSYRTDLNEQFF. CDR3 coding DNA: TGTGCCAGCAGCTACAGGACAGACCTCAATGAGCAGTTCTTC.

The V gene is TRBV7-9, the J gene TRBJ1-2; D unclear. This CDR3 has 12 amino acids. CDR1 and CDR2 (germline): SEHNR, FQNEAQ (reference sequence). The V end was cut by 2 bases, the J end by 4 bases, with 5 bases between. The CDR3 DNA is TGTGCCAGCAGCTTAATCGGCTATGGCTACACCTTC. Residues: CASSLIGYGYTF.

The chain carries TRBV28 and TRBJ1-2; 11 nucleotides agree with TRBD1. With V trimmed by 5 bases and J by 7 bases, 15 bases remained unmatched. The CDR3 sequence is 17 residues long. The germline gives CDR1 MDHEN, CDR2 SYDVKM. The CDR3 region is CASSSAGTGGIYAGYTF. As DNA, the CDR3 is TGTGCCAGCAGTAGTGCTGGGACAGGGGGTATCTACGCTGGCTACACCTTC.